The TCR beta chain described here comes from a study of cytomegalovirus exposure and HLA in healthy donors. The study ran its PCR with 60 Vbeta and 13 Jbeta primers. TCRdb's table, derived via immunoSEQ multiplex PCR, lists solely in-frame clones and lacks some. The sample shows over 85,000 clones, around 81% of them seen only once. Material: PBMCs. The source of this sequence is a man aged 35 to 55 in good health and CMV-seropositive.

The CDR3 coding sequence is TGTGCCAGCAGCGTAGACACGGGGGGTTACAATGAGCAGTTCTTC. This codes for CASSVDTGGYNEQFF. The chain recombines TRBV9 with TRBJ2-1; TRBD2 aligns across 7 bases. Germline CDR1 reads SGDLS; CDR2 reads YYNGEE. Trimming at V came to 0 bases and at J to 4 bases, leaving 4 bases not matched to a gene. The CDR3 contains 15 residues.